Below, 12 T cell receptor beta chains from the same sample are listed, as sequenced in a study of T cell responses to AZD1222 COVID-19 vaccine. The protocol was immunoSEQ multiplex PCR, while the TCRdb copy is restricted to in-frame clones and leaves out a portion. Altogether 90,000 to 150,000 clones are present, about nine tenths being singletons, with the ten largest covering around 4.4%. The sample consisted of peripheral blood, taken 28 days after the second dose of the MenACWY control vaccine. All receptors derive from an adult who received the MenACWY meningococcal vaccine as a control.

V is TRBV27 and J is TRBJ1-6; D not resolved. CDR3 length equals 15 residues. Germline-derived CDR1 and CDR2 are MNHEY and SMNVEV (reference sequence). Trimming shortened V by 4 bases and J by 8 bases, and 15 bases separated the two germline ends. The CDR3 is CASSYWANSYSPLHF. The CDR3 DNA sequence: TGTGCCAGCAGTTATTGGGCTAACTCCTATTCACCCCTCCACTTT.

CDR3 sequence (DNA): TGTGCCAGCAGCCCGGGACAGACGACACAAGAGACCCAGTACTTC. Residues: CASSPGQTTQETQYF. The chain employs TRBV5-6 and TRBJ2-5; 7 bases are a match to TRBD1. Losses at the gene ends were 4 bases for V and 2 bases for J; bases not matched to a gene: 8. The CDR3 has 15 residues. Looked up from germline, CDR1 is SGHDT and CDR2 is YYEEEE.

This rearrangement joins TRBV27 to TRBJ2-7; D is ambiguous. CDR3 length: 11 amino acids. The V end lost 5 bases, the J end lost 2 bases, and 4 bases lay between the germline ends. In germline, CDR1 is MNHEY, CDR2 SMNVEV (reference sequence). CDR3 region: CASSPPYEQYV. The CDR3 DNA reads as TGTGCCAGCAGTCCGCCCTACGAGCAGTACGTC.

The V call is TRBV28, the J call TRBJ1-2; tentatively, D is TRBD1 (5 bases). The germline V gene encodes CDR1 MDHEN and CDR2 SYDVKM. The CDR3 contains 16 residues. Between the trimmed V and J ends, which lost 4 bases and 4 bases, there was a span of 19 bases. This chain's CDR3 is CASSSRRDWEGYGYTF. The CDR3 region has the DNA TGTGCCAGCAGTTCCCGCAGGGACTGGGAGGGCTATGGCTACACCTTC.

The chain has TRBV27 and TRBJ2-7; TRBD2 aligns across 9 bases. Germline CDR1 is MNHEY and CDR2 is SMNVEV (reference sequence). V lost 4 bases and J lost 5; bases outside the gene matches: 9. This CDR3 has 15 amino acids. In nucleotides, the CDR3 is TGTGCCAGCAGTTCATGGCGGGAGGGAAGCGACGAGCAGTACTTC. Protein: CASSSWREGSDEQYF.

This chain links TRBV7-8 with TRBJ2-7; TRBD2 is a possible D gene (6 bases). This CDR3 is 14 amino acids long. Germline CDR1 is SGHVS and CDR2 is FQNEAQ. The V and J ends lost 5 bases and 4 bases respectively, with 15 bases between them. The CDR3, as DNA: TGTGCCAGCAGCCCCGGGACTCTCCAATACGAGCAGTACTTC. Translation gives CASSPGTLQYEQYF.

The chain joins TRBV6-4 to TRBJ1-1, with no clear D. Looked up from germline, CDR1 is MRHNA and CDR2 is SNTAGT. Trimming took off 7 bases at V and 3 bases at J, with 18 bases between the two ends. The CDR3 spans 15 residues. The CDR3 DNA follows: TGTGCCAGCAAGGGAGATGGGGTAGGGCACACTGAAGCTTTCTTT. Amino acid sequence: CASKGDGVGHTEAFF.

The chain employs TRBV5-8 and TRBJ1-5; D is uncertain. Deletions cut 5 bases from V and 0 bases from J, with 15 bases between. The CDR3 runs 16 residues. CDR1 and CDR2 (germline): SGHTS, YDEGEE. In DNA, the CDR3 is TGTGCCAGCAGTTCCGACGGGAGATATAGCAATCAGCCCCAGCATTTT. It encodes CASSSDGRYSNQPQHF.

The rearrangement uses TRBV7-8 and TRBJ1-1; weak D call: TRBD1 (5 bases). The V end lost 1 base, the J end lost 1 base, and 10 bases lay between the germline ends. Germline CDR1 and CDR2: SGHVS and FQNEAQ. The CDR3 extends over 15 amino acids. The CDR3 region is CASSLGGTGNTEAFF. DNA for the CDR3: TGTGCCAGCAGCTTAGGGGGGACTGGGAACACTGAAGCTTTCTTT. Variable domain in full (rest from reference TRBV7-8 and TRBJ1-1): GAGVSQSPRYKVAKRGQDVALRCDPISGHVSLFWYQQALGQGPEFLTYFQNEAQLDKSGLPSDRFFAERPEGSVSTLKIQRTQQEDSAVYLCASSLGGTGNTEAFFGQGTRLTVV.

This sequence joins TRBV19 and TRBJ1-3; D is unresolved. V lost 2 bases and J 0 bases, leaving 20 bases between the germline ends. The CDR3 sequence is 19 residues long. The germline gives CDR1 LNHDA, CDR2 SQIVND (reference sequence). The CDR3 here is CASSIRVGHRLNSGNTIYF. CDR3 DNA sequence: TGTGCCAGTAGTATACGTGTTGGGCACCGCTTGAACTCTGGAAACACCATATATTTT.

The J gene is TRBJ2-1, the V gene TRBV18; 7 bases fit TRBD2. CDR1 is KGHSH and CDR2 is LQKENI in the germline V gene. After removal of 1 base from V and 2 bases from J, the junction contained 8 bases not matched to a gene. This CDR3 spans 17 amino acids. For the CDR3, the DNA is TGTGCCAGCTCACCACTACCTAGGGCGGGAGCCTACAATGAGCAGTTCTTC. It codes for CASSPLPRAGAYNEQFF.

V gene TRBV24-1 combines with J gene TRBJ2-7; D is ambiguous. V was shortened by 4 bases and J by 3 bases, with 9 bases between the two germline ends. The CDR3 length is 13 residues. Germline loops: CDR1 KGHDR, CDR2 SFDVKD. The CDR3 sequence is CATSEKGRYEQYF. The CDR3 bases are TGTGCCACCAGTGAAAAGGGCCGCTACGAGCAGTACTTC.